Sequencing of this TCR beta chain was carried out in a study of T-cell reconstitution after alpha-beta-depleted transplantation in children. This clonotype was counted ten times or more. Molecular barcoding with unique molecular identifiers was used for the TCRbeta library. Via MiXCR, TCRdb re-called the PCR reads, giving one row per CDR3 protein. Of hundreds of thousands of distinct CDR3 sequences in the sample, about 12% are singletons; the top ten hold 0.75% to 0.85%. This CDR3 region has 14 residues. Looked up from germline, CDR1 is SGHVS and CDR2 is FQNEAQ. Deletions cut 5 bases from V and 5 bases from J, with 16 bases between.

The chain is built from TRBV7-8 and TRBJ2-7; no clear D. The TCR comes from a girl aged 2 to 10 with congenital amegakaryocytic thrombocytopenia, due to receive a stem cell transplant. The specimen was PBMCs, collected before TCRalphabeta/CD19-depleted stem cell transplant. CDR3 DNA: TGTGCCAGCAGCACGCGCCTACGGCCTGACGAGCAGTACTTC. It encodes CASSTRLRPDEQYF.